What follows are 27 T cell receptor beta chains derived from one specimen sequenced in a study of blood T cell repertoires in COVID-19. Only in-frame clones appear in the TCRdb table, and some are missing; sequencing was by immunoSEQ multiplex PCR. The table lists some 200,000 clones, over 75% of them singletons. The source material was peripheral blood. The receptors originated from a woman in her seventies with COVID-19, enrolled during active disease.

This rearrangement joins TRBV19 to TRBJ2-7, with TRBD1 as a possible D gene (6 bases). CDR3 length: 14 residues. Germline CDR1 is LNHDA and CDR2 is SQIVND (reference sequence). V shed 4 bases and J shed 4 bases, with 14 bases lying between them. This CDR3 is CASSNQDSLYEQYF. The CDR3 nucleotides are TGTGCCAGTAGTAACCAGGACAGCCTATACGAGCAGTACTTC.

V gene TRBV6-1 combines with J gene TRBJ1-1; D gene ambiguous. The germline V gene has CDR1 MNHNS and CDR2 SASEGT. The CDR3 is made up of 12 amino acids. V lost 3 bases, J lost 6 bases, and 8 bases lay in between. The CDR3 protein is CASSDSAAEAFF. As DNA, the CDR3 is TGTGCCAGCAGTGACAGCGCGGCTGAAGCTTTCTTT.

The rearrangement joins TRBV29-1 to TRBJ2-3; tentatively, D is TRBD1 (6 bases). This CDR3 region has 14 residues. The ends were cut back, 7 bases at V and 2 bases at J, with 16 bases in the middle. Per the germline V gene, CDR1 is SQVTM and CDR2 is ANQGSEA. CDR3 protein: CSGNRVAFTDTQYF. For the CDR3, the DNA is TGCAGCGGTAACAGGGTCGCCTTCACAGATACGCAGTATTTT.

The genes are TRBV7-3 and TRBJ1-1; TRBD1 might be the D (5 bases). The CDR3 spans 14 residues. Germline values: CDR1 SGHTA, CDR2 FQGTGA. With 2 bases removed from V and 8 bases from J, the gap between germline ends came to 15 bases. In nucleotides, the CDR3 is TGTGCCAGCAGCTTAGACAGAACCTCTAAAGAAGCTTTCTTT. Translating it yields CASSLDRTSKEAFF.

The rearrangement joins TRBV6-2 or TRBV6-3 to TRBJ1-5; 7 bases are shared with TRBD1. The CDR3 consists of 17 residues. The trim removed 3 bases at V and 0 bases at J, leaving 8 bases unmatched. The V gene's germline CDR1 is MNHEY and CDR2 SVGEGT. The CDR3 sequence: CASSYKMGQSSNQPQHF. CDR3 nucleotide sequence: TGTGCCAGCAGTTATAAAATGGGACAGAGTAGCAATCAGCCCCAGCATTTT.

The chain employs TRBV5-4 and TRBJ2-1; possibly TRBD2 for D (5 bases). V was trimmed by 4 bases and J by 3 bases, leaving 11 bases between them. This CDR3 is 14 amino acids long. CDR1 SGHNT and CDR2 YYREEE come from the germline V gene (reference sequence). For the CDR3, the DNA is TGTGCCAGCAGCCTGAGGGCCAACTACAATGAGCAGTTCTTC. Residues: CASSLRANYNEQFF.

This chain links TRBV6-5 with TRBJ2-1, with D maybe TRBD2 (5 bases). The V gene's germline CDR1 is MNHEY and CDR2 SVGAGI. Trimming left V 4 bases short and J 10 bases short, with 14 bases between. The CDR3 consists of 13 residues. The DNA of the CDR3 is TGTGCCAGCAGTTTACGACTCCGGGGAGAGCAGTTCTTC. The encoded protein is CASSLRLRGEQFF.

This rearrangement joins TRBV27 to TRBJ2-2, with D perhaps TRBD2 (5 bases). There are 15 residues in the CDR3. V lost 3 bases and J 3 bases, leaving 11 bases between the germline ends. Germline CDR1 MNHEY, CDR2 SMNVEV (reference sequence). The CDR3 DNA sequence: TGTGCCAGCAGTTTCGGGCTAGCTTACACCGGGGAGCTGTTTTTT. This encodes CASSFGLAYTGELFF.

The chain uses TRBV7-2 and TRBJ2-7; 9 bases match TRBD2. From germline, CDR1 is SGHTA and CDR2 FQGNSA. This CDR3 region has 13 residues. J lost 1 base, V lost 11 bases, and 6 bases had no gene match. CDR3 amino acids: CASGGRGSYEQYF. The CDR3 DNA is TGTGCCTCTGGCGGGAGGGGTTCCTACGAGCAGTACTTC.

The CDR3 is CAGGQGTRDSPLHF. In nucleotides, the CDR3 is TGTGCCGGCGGTCAAGGGACACGAGATTCACCCCTCCACTTT. The rearrangement links TRBV19 to TRBJ1-6; possibly TRBD1 for D (6 bases). The CDR3 extends over 14 amino acids. V lost 11 bases and J lost 8, with 19 bases in between. Germline CDR1 is LNHDA and CDR2 is SQIVND (reference sequence).

The chain uses TRBV18 and TRBJ2-6, with D possibly being TRBD1 (6 bases). Germline CDR1 KGHSH, CDR2 LQKENI. V lost 3 bases, J lost 4 bases, and 13 bases lay in between. There are 16 residues in the CDR3. The CDR3 here is CASSPPGGTGANVLTF. DNA of the CDR3: TGTGCCAGCTCACCTCCTGGGGGCACCGGGGCCAACGTCCTGACTTTC.

In DNA form, the CDR3 reads TGTGCCAGCAGCTTAGGATCCGGGGGACCAACAGATACGCAGTATTTT. The encoded protein is CASSLGSGGPTDTQYF. This chain joins TRBV7-2 and TRBJ2-3; D might be TRBD2 (6 bases). The V gene lost 1 base and the J gene lost 3 bases, with 14 bases spanning the gap. In germline, CDR1 is SGHTA, CDR2 FQGNSA. The CDR3 spans 16 residues.

V usage is TRBV2 and J usage is TRBJ1-3; 7 bases align to TRBD1. Germline CDR1 is SNHLY and CDR2 is FYNNEI. V was pared by 3 bases and J by 3 bases, with 5 bases of the junction left unmatched. This CDR3 region has 15 residues. CDR3 sequence (DNA): TGTGCCAGCAGTGACAGGGGGTTCGGTGGAAACACCATATATTTT. Amino acid sequence: CASSDRGFGGNTIYF.

A few counts support this clone. This chain links TRBV4-3 with TRBJ1-1; 8 bases agree with TRBD1. Trimming removed 5 bases from V and 4 bases from J; junction bases left unmatched: 6. Germline V gives CDR1 LGHNA, CDR2 YSLEER. The CDR3 runs 14 residues. The CDR3 sequence is CASSVRDRLTEAFF. The CDR3 nucleotides read TGCGCCAGCAGCGTCCGGGACAGGCTCACTGAAGCTTTCTTT.

This chain joins TRBV6-6 and TRBJ2-3; 9 nucleotides agree with TRBD2. Losses at the gene ends were 7 bases for V and 3 bases for J; bases not matched to a gene: 8. CDR1 MNHNY and CDR2 SVGAGI come from the germline V gene (reference sequence). This CDR3 comprises 15 residues. CDR3 coding DNA: TGTGCCAGCATTTCTAGCGGGAAAGCGACAGATACGCAGTATTTT. Protein product: CASISSGKATDTQYF.

The chain joins TRBV5-5 to TRBJ2-4; 14 bases are a match to TRBD2. V was clipped by 4 bases and J by 2 bases; unmatched bases: 5. The germline CDR1 and CDR2 sequences are SGHKS and YYEKEE (reference sequence). The CDR3 spans 17 residues. The DNA of the CDR3 is TGTGCCAGCAGCGGACTAGCGGGGGGCTTAACCAAAAACATTCAGTACTTC. The encoded protein is CASSGLAGGLTKNIQYF.

This chain connects TRBV9 to TRBJ1-1; D unresolved. Germline CDR1 SGDLS, CDR2 YYNGEE. CDR3 length: 12 residues. Trimming took 0 bases from V and 3 from J, leaving 3 bases between them. The CDR3 DNA sequence: TGTGCCAGCAGCGTAGCGGACACTGAAGCTTTCTTT. Its translation is CASSVADTEAFF. Supplemented by reference TRBV9 and TRBJ1-1, the full variable domain reads DSGVTQTPKHLITATGQRVTLRCSPRSGDLSVYWYQQSLDQGLQFLIQYYNGEERAKGNILERFSAQQFPDLHSELNLSSLELGDSALYFCASSVADTEAFFGQGTRLTVV.

The chain has TRBV19 and TRBJ2-5, with D tentatively TRBD2 (5 bases). V was shortened by 3 bases and J by 3 bases, with 14 bases between the two germline ends. This CDR3 is 15 amino acids long. Germline-derived CDR1 and CDR2 are LNHDA and SQIVND (reference sequence). The DNA of the CDR3 is TGTGCCAGTAGTATTGGCGGGCTCGGTAAAGAGACCCAGTACTTC. It codes for CASSIGGLGKETQYF.

The J gene is TRBJ1-2, the V gene TRBV6-5; 11 nucleotides agree with TRBD1. The germline gives CDR1 MNHEY, CDR2 SVGAGI. J was trimmed by 4 bases and V by 7 bases; bases with no gene match: 8. CDR3 length equals 15 residues. The CDR3 DNA is TGTGCCAGCACCCGCACGGGACAGGGGGGCTATGGCTACACCTTC. It is translated as CASTRTGQGGYGYTF.

The chain has TRBV18 and TRBJ1-1; D perhaps matches TRBD1 (6 bases). V gave up 0 bases and J gave up 5 bases, with 10 bases separating them. The CDR3 sequence is 14 residues long. Germline CDR1 is KGHSH and CDR2 is LQKENI. As DNA, the CDR3 is TGTGCCAGCTCACCACCGGGAGGGGGGACTGAAGCTTTCTTT. It is translated as CASSPPGGGTEAFF.

This sequence joins TRBV19 and TRBJ2-1; 7 bases match TRBD2. There are 16 residues in the CDR3. Looked up from germline, CDR1 is LNHDA and CDR2 is SQIVND (reference sequence). V was clipped by 6 bases and J by 7 bases; unmatched bases: 15. CDR3 bases: TGTGCCAGTAGGCGGAAGGTGGGAGGGCCGTTGAATGAGCAGTTCTTC. It translates to CASRRKVGGPLNEQFF.

This clone has just one count. The rearrangement joins TRBV5-5 to TRBJ1-6, with 8 nucleotides matching TRBD1. Unmatched junction bases numbered 13, after V lost 3 bases and J lost 8 bases. CDR1 is SGHKS, CDR2 YYEKEE, per germline (reference sequence). CDR3 length equals 17 residues. This CDR3 is CASSSSQGARGYSPLHF. DNA for the CDR3: TGTGCCAGCAGCTCATCCCAGGGGGCGCGGGGATATTCACCCCTCCACTTT.

The rearrangement links TRBV6-5 to TRBJ1-1; D unresolved. V gave up 6 bases and J gave up 3 bases, with 5 bases separating them. CDR1 MNHEY and CDR2 SVGAGI come from the germline V gene. The CDR3 has 11 amino acids. The CDR3 is CASSGYTEAFF. In DNA, the CDR3 is TGTGCCAGCAGCGGGTACACTGAAGCTTTCTTT.

CDR3 region: CASSPRQSSYEQYF. DNA for the CDR3: TGTGCCAGCAGCCCGAGACAGTCCTCCTACGAGCAGTACTTC. This sequence joins TRBV11-2 and TRBJ2-7, with D possibly being TRBD1 (5 bases). CDR1 is SGHAT, CDR2 FQNNGV, per germline. The germline V and J ends were trimmed by 5 bases and 0 bases, with 11 bases remaining between them. The CDR3 covers 14 residues.

This sequence joins TRBV2 and TRBJ1-6, with D perhaps TRBD1 (5 bases). From germline, CDR1 is SNHLY and CDR2 FYNNEI. V was trimmed by 0 bases and J by 7 bases, leaving 10 bases between them. The CDR3 loop spans 15 amino acids. The DNA of the CDR3 is TGTGCCAGCAGTGAAGCCCCAGGGAGGAATTCACCCCTCCACTTT. Protein product: CASSEAPGRNSPLHF.

V usage is TRBV9 and J usage is TRBJ1-4, with 12 positions matching TRBD1. There are 17 residues in the CDR3. Trimming took 3 bases from V and 4 from J; bases not matched to a gene: 7. Per germline, CDR1 SGDLS and CDR2 YYNGEE. This CDR3 is CASSAGTGGVGNEKLFF. The CDR3 bases are TGTGCCAGCAGCGCCGGGACAGGGGGCGTAGGTAATGAAAAACTGTTTTTT.

The chain combines TRBV5-1 with TRBJ2-1, with 13 bases that match TRBD2. Per the germline V gene, CDR1 is SGHRS and CDR2 is YFSETQ. Unmatched junction bases numbered 6, after V lost 4 bases and J lost 8 bases. This CDR3 has 15 amino acids. CDR3 bases: TGCGCCAGCAGCAAGACTAGCGGGGGGCCATATGAGCAGTTCTTC. Translating gives CASSKTSGGPYEQFF.